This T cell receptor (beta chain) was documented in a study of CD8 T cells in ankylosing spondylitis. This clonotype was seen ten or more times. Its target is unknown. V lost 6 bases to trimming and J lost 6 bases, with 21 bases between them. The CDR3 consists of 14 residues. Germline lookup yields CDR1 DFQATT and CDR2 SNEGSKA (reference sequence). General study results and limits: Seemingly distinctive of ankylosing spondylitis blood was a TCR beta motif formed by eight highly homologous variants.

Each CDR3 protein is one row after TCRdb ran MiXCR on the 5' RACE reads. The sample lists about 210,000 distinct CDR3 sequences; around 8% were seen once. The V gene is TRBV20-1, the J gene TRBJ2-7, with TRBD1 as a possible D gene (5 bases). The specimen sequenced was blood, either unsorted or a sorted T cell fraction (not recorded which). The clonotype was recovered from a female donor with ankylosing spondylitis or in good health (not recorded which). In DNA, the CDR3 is TGCAGTGCATCCGGTGGGGCCCCCGGTCGCGAGCAGTACTTC. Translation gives CSASGGAPGREQYF.